One T cell receptor beta chain is described in this entry. The germline gives CDR1 GTSNPN, CDR2 SVGIG (reference sequence). CDR3 size: 15 residues. Deletions cut 0 bases from V and 5 bases from J, with 13 bases between. TCRdb re-derived calls from the 5' RACE reads in MiXCR, one entry per CDR3 protein. The sample records about 83,000 distinct CDR3 sequences, 8.5% to 12% being singletons. The sample comes from a study of early T cells in non-severe SARS-CoV-2 infection. Study background: Unsorted whole blood bulk RNA was sequenced, with unpaired chains.

J is TRBJ2-2 and V is TRBV30; D gene unclear. Sequenced material: whole blood, taken at baseline. The source is an adult who was a healthcare worker with PCR-confirmed SARS-CoV-2 infection or an uninfected control (not recorded which). This chain's CDR3 is CAWSVRLPFTGELFF. CDR3 nucleotide sequence: TGTGCCTGGAGTGTACGTCTCCCCTTTACCGGGGAGCTGTTTTTT.